These 9 T cell receptor beta chains originate from one sample sequenced in a study of T cell repertoires in cytomegalovirus infection. TCRdb itself ran the reads through MiXCR, one entry per CDR3 protein. Among hundreds of thousands of distinct CDR3 sequences listed, roughly 33% were seen once. These receptors have no identified antigens. The sequenced sample was cultured PBMCs, obtained from culture after CMV antigen stimulation. The source of these receptors is a human donor in good health (CMV status not recorded). Some clones in this sample may be carry-over from other donors' samples.

V usage is TRBV20-1 and J usage is TRBJ2-1; 9 positions match TRBD1. V lost 2 bases to trimming and J lost 8 bases; unmatched junction nucleotides: 7. CDR1 and CDR2 from the germline V gene are DFQATT and SNEGSKA (reference sequence). This CDR3 is 14 amino acids long. Written as DNA, the CDR3 is TGCAGTGCTAGAAAGGGACAGGGACGGGATGAGCAGTTCTTC. It encodes CSARKGQGRDEQFF.

This clonotype was seen only a few times. The CDR3 loop reads CSALGLLADSYNEQFF. As DNA, the CDR3 is TGCAGCGCCCTTGGCCTACTAGCGGACTCCTACAATGAGCAGTTCTTC. The chain has TRBV29-1 and TRBJ2-1; 8 bases align to TRBD2. CDR3 size: 16 residues. V trimming: 7 bases; J trimming: 0 bases; junction bases outside the gene matches: 11. Germline lookup yields CDR1 SQVTM and CDR2 ANQGSEA.

This clonotype was counted between two and nine times. This rearrangement joins TRBV14 to TRBJ2-7; possible D gene TRBD1, 6 bases. CDR1 and CDR2 (germline): SGHDN, FVKESK. The V and J ends lost 2 bases and 3 bases respectively, with 26 bases between them. CDR3 length equals 19 residues. The CDR3 is CASSQHRDMFPGADYEQYF. The CDR3 region has the DNA TGTGCCAGCAGCCAACACCGGGACATGTTCCCCGGAGCCGACTACGAGCAGTACTTC.

The chain has TRBV19 and TRBJ1-1, with D perhaps TRBD1 (6 bases). The germline V gene has CDR1 LNHDA and CDR2 SQIVND (reference sequence). This CDR3 spans 15 amino acids. With 8 bases removed from V and 3 bases from J, the gap between germline ends came to 19 bases. The CDR3 sequence is CASSPGRGLYTEAFF. The CDR3 coding sequence is TGTGCCAGTTCCCCCGGGCGGGGGCTTTACACTGAAGCTTTCTTT.

V usage is TRBV5-1 and J usage is TRBJ2-7; tentatively, D is TRBD1 (5 bases). V lost 4 bases and J 7 bases, leaving 18 bases between the germline ends. This CDR3 contains 14 residues. The germline V gene has CDR1 SGHRS and CDR2 YFSETQ. This CDR3 is CASSRGPGKEEQYF. The DNA for the CDR3 is TGCGCCAGCAGCCGTGGACCAGGGAAAGAGGAGCAGTACTTC.

The chain employs TRBV6-1 and TRBJ1-6; 7 bases fit TRBD1. This CDR3 has 15 residues. After removal of 0 bases from V and 12 bases from J, the junction contained 8 bases not matched to a gene. The germline gives CDR1 MNHNS, CDR2 SASEGT. CDR3 DNA sequence: TGTGCCAGCAGTGAAGCGACCACAGGGGAAAAACCCCTCCACTTT. Translation gives CASSEATTGEKPLHF.

This clonotype was observed at least ten times. The chain recombines TRBV11-1 with TRBJ2-5; D gene ambiguous. The CDR3 consists of 13 residues. V lost 2 bases and J lost 5, with 9 bases in between. Germline CDR1 reads SGHAT; CDR2 reads FQDESV (reference sequence). CDR3 loop: CASSLPGVETQYF. In DNA, the CDR3 is TGTGCCAGCAGCTTACCTGGGGTTGAGACCCAGTACTTC.

This clonotype showed up just a few times. This chain links TRBV30 with TRBJ2-3; TRBD2 is a possible D gene (6 bases). Per germline, CDR1 GTSNPN and CDR2 SVGIG (reference sequence). Trimming took 3 bases from V and 3 from J, leaving 16 bases between them. This CDR3 has 15 amino acids. CDR3 bases: TGTGCCTGGAGGGGAGGTATAGCGCGAACAGATACGCAGTATTTT. It yields the protein CAWRGGIARTDTQYF.

There are many counts of this clonotype. The CDR3 loop is CASSASGSRYEQYF. The CDR3 DNA sequence: TGTGCCAGCAGCGCCAGCGGGAGCAGGTACGAGCAGTACTTC. The chain combines TRBV7-9 with TRBJ2-7; 8 positions agree with TRBD2. Trimming removed 5 bases from V and 4 bases from J; junction bases left unmatched: 7. CDR3 length equals 14 residues. Germline CDR1 SEHNR, CDR2 FQNEAQ (reference sequence). The full variable domain, completed using reference TRBV7-9 and TRBJ2-7, is DTGVSQNPRHKITKRGQNVTFRCDPISEHNRLYWYRQTLGQGPEFLTYFQNEAQLEKSRLLSDRFSAERPKGSFSTLEIQRTEQGDSAMYLCASSASGSRYEQYFGPGTRLTVT.